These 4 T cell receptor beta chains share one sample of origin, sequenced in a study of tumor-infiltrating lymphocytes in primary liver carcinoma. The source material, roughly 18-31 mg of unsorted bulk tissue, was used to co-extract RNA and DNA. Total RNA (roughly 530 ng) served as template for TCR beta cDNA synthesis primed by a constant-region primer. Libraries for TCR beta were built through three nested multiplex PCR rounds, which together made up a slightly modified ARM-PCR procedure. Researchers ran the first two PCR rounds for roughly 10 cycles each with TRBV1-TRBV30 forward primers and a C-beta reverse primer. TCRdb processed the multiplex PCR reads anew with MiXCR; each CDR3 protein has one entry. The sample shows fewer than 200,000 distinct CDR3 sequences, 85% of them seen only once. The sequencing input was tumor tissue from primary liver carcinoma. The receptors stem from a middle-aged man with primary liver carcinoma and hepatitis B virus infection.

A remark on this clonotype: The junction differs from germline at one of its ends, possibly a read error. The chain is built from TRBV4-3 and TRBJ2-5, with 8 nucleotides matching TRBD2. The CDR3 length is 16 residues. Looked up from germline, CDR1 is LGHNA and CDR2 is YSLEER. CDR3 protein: CASSQGGGRELETQYF. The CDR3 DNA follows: TGCGCCAGCAGCCAAGGCGGGGGGCGGGAACTAGAGACCCAGTATTTC.

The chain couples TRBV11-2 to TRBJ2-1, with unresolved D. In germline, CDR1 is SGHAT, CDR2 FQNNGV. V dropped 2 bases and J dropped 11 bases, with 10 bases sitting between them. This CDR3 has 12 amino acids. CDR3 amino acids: CASSLLGYQQFF. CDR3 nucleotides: TGTGCCAGCAGCTTATTAGGCTATCAGCAGTTCTTC.

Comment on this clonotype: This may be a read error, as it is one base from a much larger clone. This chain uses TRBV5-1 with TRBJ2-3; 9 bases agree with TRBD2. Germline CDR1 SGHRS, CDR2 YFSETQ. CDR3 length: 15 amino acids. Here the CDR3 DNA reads TGCGCCAGCAGCGTGGGACTAGCCATCACAAATACGCAGTATTTT. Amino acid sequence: CASSVGLAITNTQYF.

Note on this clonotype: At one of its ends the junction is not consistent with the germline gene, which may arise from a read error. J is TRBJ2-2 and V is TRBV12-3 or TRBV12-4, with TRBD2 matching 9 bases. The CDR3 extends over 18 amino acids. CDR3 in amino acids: CASSLITGTSRITWELFF. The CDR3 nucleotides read TGTGCCAGCAGTTTAATCACGGGGACTAGCAGAATCACCTGGGAGCTGTTTTTT.